The text below deals with one T cell receptor beta chain. This entry belongs to a study of blood T cell repertoires in COVID-19. In the original processing: Amplified reference gene primers provided the basis for estimating nucleated cell counts. Profiled with immunoSEQ multiplex PCR; TCRdb holds only in-frame clones, not every one. That table furnishes V, J and clone size, whereas the DNA furnished D and trimming. This table has some 300,000 clones, 87% appearing once. The CDR3 loop spans 22 amino acids. The germline CDR1 and CDR2 sequences are GTSNPN and SVGIG (reference sequence). The V segment lost 4 bases and the J segment 0 bases; nucleotides outside the gene matches: 24. Cohorts were assigned according to the clinical history that participants reported. Donors in Cohort 3 counted as recovered after two negative PCRs, clearance, or symptom resolution.

The rearrangement uses TRBV30 and TRBJ1-5; TRBD1 agrees at 10 bases. This TCR came from a woman aged 25 to 39 who had recovered from COVID-19. The sequenced sample was PBMCs or T cells enriched from blood (not recorded which). The CDR3 loop reads CAWTPEVRTGTGELNSNQPQHF. CDR3 sequence (DNA): TGTGCCTGGACCCCGGAGGTCCGAACCGGGACAGGGGAATTAAATAGCAATCAGCCCCAGCATTTT. The entire variable domain, with the rest obtained from reference TRBV30 and TRBJ1-5, is as follows: SQTIHQWPATLVQPVGSPLSLECTVEGTSNPNLYWYRQAAGRGLQLLFYSVGIGQISSEVPQNLSASRPQDRQFILSSKKLLLSDSGFYLCAWTPEVRTGTGELNSNQPQHFGDGTRLSIL.